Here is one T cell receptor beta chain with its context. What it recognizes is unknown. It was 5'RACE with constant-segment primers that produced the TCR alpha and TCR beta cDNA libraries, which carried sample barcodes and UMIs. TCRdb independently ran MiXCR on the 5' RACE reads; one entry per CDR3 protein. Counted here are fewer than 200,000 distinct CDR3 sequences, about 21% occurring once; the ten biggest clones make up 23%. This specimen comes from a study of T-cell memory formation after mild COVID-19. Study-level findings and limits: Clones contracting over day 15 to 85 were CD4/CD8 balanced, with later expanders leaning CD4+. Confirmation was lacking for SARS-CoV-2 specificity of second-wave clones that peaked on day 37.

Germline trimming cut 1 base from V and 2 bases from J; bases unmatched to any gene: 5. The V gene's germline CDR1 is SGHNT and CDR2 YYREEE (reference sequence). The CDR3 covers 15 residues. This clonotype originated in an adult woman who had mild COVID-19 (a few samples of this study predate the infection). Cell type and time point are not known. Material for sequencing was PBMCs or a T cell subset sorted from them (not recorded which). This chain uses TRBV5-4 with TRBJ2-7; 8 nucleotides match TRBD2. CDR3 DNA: TGTGCCAGCAGCTTGTGGTCGGGAGGGCCCTACGAGCAGTACTTC. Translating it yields CASSLWSGGPYEQYF.